The rows below give T cell receptor beta chains drawn from one sample of a study of T cells after yellow fever vaccination. TCRdb ran MiXCR on the 5' RACE reads and lists one entry per CDR3 protein. This repertoire shows 300,000 to 400,000 distinct CDR3 sequences, 8% to 10% found once; its top ten account for 18%. This specimen consisted of PBMCs, obtained on the day of the first yellow fever vaccination. These receptor sequences come from a man aged 18 to 35 who received the YFV17D yellow fever vaccine. Each CDR3 is given with its conserved first and last residue. The D gene is left open where the match is weak. The listing skips clone size in some rows; elsewhere it reads once, few, many or a size class.

D: TRBD2; J: TRBJ2-1; V: TRBV20-1; length: 16; size: .; DNA: TGCAGTGCTCAACCGGCGGGACTAGGTAACTACAATGAGCAGTTCTTC; CDR3: CSAQPAGLGNYNEQFF
D: TRBD1; J: TRBJ2-2; V: TRBV4-1; length: 21; size: few; DNA: TGCGCCAGCAGCCAGCGCCTTCCCGGAGTGACAGGGAGAAAAGACACCGGGGAGCTGTTTTTT; CDR3: CASSQRLPGVTGRKDTGELFF
D: .; J: TRBJ1-5; V: TRBV12-3/TRBV12-4; length: 14; size: many; DNA: TGTGCCAGCCATCGTGGCTATAGCAATCAGCCCCAGCATTTT; CDR3: CASHRGYSNQPQHF
D: .; J: TRBJ2-1; V: TRBV6-1; length: 15; size: few; DNA: TGTGCCAGCACTAAAGGGGGGGCCCTTCGGAATGAGCAGTTCTTC; CDR3: CASTKGGALRNEQFF
D: .; J: TRBJ2-5; V: TRBV15; length: 13; size: few; DNA: TGTGCCACCAGCAGAGATCGAGGAGAGACCCAGTACTTC; CDR3: CATSRDRGETQYF
D: .; J: TRBJ1-6; V: TRBV7-2; length: 15; size: .; DNA: TGTGCCAGCAGCCTCCTAGGGGTTGCTAATTCACCCCTCCACTTT; CDR3: CASSLLGVANSPLHF
D: .; J: TRBJ2-1; V: TRBV7-9; length: 16; size: many; DNA: TGTGCCAGCAGCACTTGGGGGGGGGCCTCCTACAATGAGCAGTTCTTC; CDR3: CASSTWGGASYNEQFF
D: .; J: TRBJ1-3; V: TRBV6-1; length: 14; size: few; DNA: TGTGCCAGCAGTGAATTGGGAGAGGGAAACACCATATATTTT; CDR3: CASSELGEGNTIYF
D: .; J: TRBJ2-1; V: TRBV7-6; length: 13; size: few; DNA: TGTGCCAGCACCCCCTTAGATCGAAATGAGCAGTTCTTC; CDR3: CASTPLDRNEQFF
D: .; J: TRBJ1-1; V: TRBV20-1; length: 14; size: .; DNA: TGCAGTGTAGATCAAGGGGCGATGAACGCTGAAGCTTTCTTT; CDR3: CSVDQGAMNAEAFF
D: TRBD1; J: TRBJ2-5; V: TRBV10-3; length: 13; size: .; DNA: TGTGCCATCAGTGGACAGGGCGGTGAGACCCAGTACTTC; CDR3: CAISGQGGETQYF
D: TRBD1; J: TRBJ1-5; V: TRBV19; length: 18; size: few; DNA: TGTGCCAGTAGTTTACCCATTTACAGGGGGAGAAGGGGACAGCCCCAGCATTTT; CDR3: CASSLPIYRGRRGQPQHF
D: .; J: TRBJ2-2; V: TRBV6-2/TRBV6-3; length: 16; size: many; DNA: TGTGCCAGCAGTTACGGCCCCTCCGCAGAGACCGGGGAGCTGTTTTTT; CDR3: CASSYGPSAETGELFF
D: .; J: TRBJ1-2; V: TRBV29-1; length: 13; size: .; DNA: TGCAGCGTGGGGCCAGGGATAGACGTTGGCTACACCTTC; CDR3: CSVGPGIDVGYTF
D: TRBD2; J: TRBJ2-3; V: TRBV11-3; length: 17; size: few; DNA: TGTGCCAGCAGCTTGGGGGGATCCAGCGGGGGGACAGATACGCAGTATTTT; CDR3: CASSLGGSSGGTDTQYF
D: TRBD1; J: TRBJ2-3; V: TRBV10-3; length: 15; size: .; DNA: TGTGCCATCAGTGAGAGGGGACAGCGTACAGATACGCAGTATTTT; CDR3: CAISERGQRTDTQYF
D: .; J: TRBJ2-3; V: TRBV2; length: 13; size: few; DNA: TGTGCCAGCAGTGAAGCGGAGACAGATACGCAGTATTTT; CDR3: CASSEAETDTQYF
D: .; J: TRBJ1-6; V: TRBV6-2/TRBV6-3; length: 13; size: few; DNA: TGTGCCAGCGGATCACCGTATAATTCACCCCTCCACTTT; CDR3: CASGSPYNSPLHF
D: TRBD2; J: TRBJ2-1; V: TRBV6-2/TRBV6-3; length: 15; size: few; DNA: TGTGCCAGCAGTTACTTTGGGACTAGTTCGGGTTCGCAGTTCTTC; CDR3: CASSYFGTSSGSQFF
D: .; J: TRBJ1-2; V: TRBV29-1; length: 16; size: .; DNA: TGCAGCGTTGAAAGGCCCCGACAGACTCCTAACTATGGCTACACCTTC; CDR3: CSVERPRQTPNYGYTF
D: .; J: TRBJ1-2; V: TRBV5-4; length: 15; size: .; DNA: TGTGCCAGCTTACCTGGGGGTCGCGAGGACTATGGCTACACCTTC; CDR3: CASLPGGREDYGYTF
D: TRBD2; J: TRBJ2-3; V: TRBV20-1; length: 16; size: few; DNA: TGCAGTGCTAAAGCCCCGGGACTAGCGAACACAGATACGCAGTATTTT; CDR3: CSAKAPGLANTDTQYF
D: .; J: TRBJ2-2; V: TRBV4-1; length: 17; size: .; DNA: TGCGCCAGCAGCCAAGCCAGCATTTACGCGAACACCGGGGAGCTGTTTTTT; CDR3: CASSQASIYANTGELFF
D: .; J: TRBJ1-6; V: TRBV20-1; length: 15; size: .; DNA: TGCAGTGCTATTAGGCCAGGGAGGCACGTAGAACCCCTCCACTTT; CDR3: CSAIRPGRHVEPLHF
D: .; J: TRBJ2-4; V: TRBV7-2; length: 14; size: .; DNA: TGTGCCAGCAGCGACGACAGGTACCAGGGGATTCAGTACTTC; CDR3: CASSDDRYQGIQYF
D: .; J: TRBJ1-2; V: TRBV7-2; length: 17; size: .; DNA: TGTGCCAGCAGCTCCCGATCCAGACCACGAGCTAACTATGGCTACACCTTC; CDR3: CASSSRSRPRANYGYTF
D: .; J: TRBJ2-5; V: TRBV3-1; length: 15; size: .; DNA: TGTGCCAGCAGCCAAGATGAGGGGTTCAGGGAGACCCAGTACTTC; CDR3: CASSQDEGFRETQYF
D: .; J: TRBJ2-5; V: TRBV20-1; length: 12; size: .; DNA: TGCAGTGCTAGATACCCCCCGGAGACCCAGTACTTC; CDR3: CSARYPPETQYF
D: .; J: TRBJ2-2; V: TRBV3-1; length: 16; size: many; DNA: TGTGCCAGCAGCCAAGGGGCTCTACGTGGCGCCGGGGAGCTGTTTTTT; CDR3: CASSQGALRGAGELFF
D: .; J: TRBJ2-2; V: TRBV5-1; length: 16; size: few; DNA: TGCGCCAGCAGCTTTGCCTTTAGCGAGGGCACCGGGGAGCTGTTTTTT; CDR3: CASSFAFSEGTGELFF
D: .; J: TRBJ2-7; V: TRBV20-1; length: 16; size: few; DNA: TGCAGTGCTAGAGATCTATGGAGGGGGCGCATCTACGAGCAGTACTTC; CDR3: CSARDLWRGRIYEQYF
D: TRBD1; J: TRBJ1-2; V: TRBV9; length: 17; size: .; DNA: TGTGCCAGCAGCGCTAGCCCCGGGACAGCCTTTAACTATGGCTACACCTTC; CDR3: CASSASPGTAFNYGYTF
D: .; J: TRBJ2-2; V: TRBV5-1; length: 12; size: few; DNA: TGCGCCAGCAGCTTGGAATGGGGGGAGCTGTTTTTT; CDR3: CASSLEWGELFF
D: .; J: TRBJ1-5; V: TRBV12-3/TRBV12-4; length: 14; size: few; DNA: TGTGCCAGCAGTTTCGGGGGGGAGTGGCAGCCCCAGCATTTT; CDR3: CASSFGGEWQPQHF
D: .; J: TRBJ1-1; V: TRBV4-1; length: 13; size: .; DNA: TGCGCCAGCAGCCAAGCGCTACAGGATGTAGCTTTCTTT; CDR3: CASSQALQDVAFF
D: TRBD2; J: TRBJ2-7; V: TRBV24-1; length: 17; size: few; DNA: TGTGCCACCAGTGAACCACTAGCGGGGGGACATTCCTACGAGCAGTACTTC; CDR3: CATSEPLAGGHSYEQYF
D: TRBD2; J: TRBJ2-3; V: TRBV7-2; length: 18; size: .; DNA: TGTGCCAGCAGCTTAGCGTGGCCTAGCGGGGGGTTCACAGATACGCAGTATTTT; CDR3: CASSLAWPSGGFTDTQYF
D: .; J: TRBJ2-1; V: TRBV6-4; length: 15; size: few; DNA: TGTGCCAGCAGTATCAACCGGGACGGAGGGAATGAGCAGTTCTTC; CDR3: CASSINRDGGNEQFF
D: .; J: TRBJ2-7; V: TRBV12-3/TRBV12-4; length: 11; size: many; DNA: TGTGCCAGCAGCCTGGAGGGTCAGCAGTACTTC; CDR3: CASSLEGQQYF
D: .; J: TRBJ2-1; V: TRBV4-1; length: 14; size: many; DNA: TGCGCCAGCAGCCAAGATATAGACAACAATGAGCAGTTCTTC; CDR3: CASSQDIDNNEQFF